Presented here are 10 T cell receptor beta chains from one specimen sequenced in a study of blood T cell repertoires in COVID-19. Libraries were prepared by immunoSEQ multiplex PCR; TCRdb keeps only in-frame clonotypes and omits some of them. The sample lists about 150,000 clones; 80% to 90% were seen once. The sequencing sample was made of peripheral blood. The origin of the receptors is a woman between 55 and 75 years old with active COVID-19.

As DNA, the CDR3 is TGTGCCAGCAGCAAACCGGGACAAGGGAATGAAAAACTGTTTTTT. It yields the protein CASSKPGQGNEKLFF. V and J are TRBV21-1 and TRBJ1-4; no check of the table's D call, TRBD1, against the DNA was made. TRBV21-1 is assigned pseudogene status. The CDR3 loop spans 15 amino acids.

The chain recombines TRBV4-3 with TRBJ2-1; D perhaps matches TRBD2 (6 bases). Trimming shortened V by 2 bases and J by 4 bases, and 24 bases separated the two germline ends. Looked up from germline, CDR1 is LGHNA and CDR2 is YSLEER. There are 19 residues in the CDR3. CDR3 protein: CASSQLPSEFYASYNEQFF. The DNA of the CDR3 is TGCGCCAGCAGCCAACTTCCTAGCGAATTCTATGCCTCATACAATGAGCAGTTCTTC.

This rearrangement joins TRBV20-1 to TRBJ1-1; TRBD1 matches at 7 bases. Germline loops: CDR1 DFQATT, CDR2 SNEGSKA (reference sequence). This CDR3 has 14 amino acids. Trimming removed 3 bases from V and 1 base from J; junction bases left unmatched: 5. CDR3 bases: TGCAGTGCTAGTAGAGGGGGCCCGAACACTGAAGCTTTCTTT. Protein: CSASRGGPNTEAFF.

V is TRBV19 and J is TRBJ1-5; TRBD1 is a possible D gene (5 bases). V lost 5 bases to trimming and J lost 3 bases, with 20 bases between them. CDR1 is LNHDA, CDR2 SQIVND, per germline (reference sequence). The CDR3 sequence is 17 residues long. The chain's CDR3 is CASSGGGGRSVNQPQHF. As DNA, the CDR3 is TGTGCCAGTAGTGGCGGGGGGGGGAGATCTGTCAATCAGCCCCAGCATTTT.

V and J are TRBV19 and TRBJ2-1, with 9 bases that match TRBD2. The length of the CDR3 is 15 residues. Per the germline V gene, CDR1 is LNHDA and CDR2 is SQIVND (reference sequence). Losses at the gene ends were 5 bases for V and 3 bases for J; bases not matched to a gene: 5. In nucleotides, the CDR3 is TGTGCCAGTAGTCAGGCTAGCGGGAACTACAATGAGCAGTTCTTC. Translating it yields CASSQASGNYNEQFF.

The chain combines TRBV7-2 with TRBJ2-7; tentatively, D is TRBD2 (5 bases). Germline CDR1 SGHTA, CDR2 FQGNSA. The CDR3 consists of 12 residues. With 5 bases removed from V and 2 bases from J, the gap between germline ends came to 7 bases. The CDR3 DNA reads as TGTGCCAGCAGCGGGAGCCCCTACGAGCAGTACTTC. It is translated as CASSGSPYEQYF.

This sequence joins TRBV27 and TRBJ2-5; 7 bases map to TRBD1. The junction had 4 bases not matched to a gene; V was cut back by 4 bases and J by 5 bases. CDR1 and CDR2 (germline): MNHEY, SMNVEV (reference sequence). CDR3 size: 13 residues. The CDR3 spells CASSWTGSETQYF. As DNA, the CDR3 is TGTGCCAGCAGTTGGACAGGTTCGGAGACCCAGTACTTC.

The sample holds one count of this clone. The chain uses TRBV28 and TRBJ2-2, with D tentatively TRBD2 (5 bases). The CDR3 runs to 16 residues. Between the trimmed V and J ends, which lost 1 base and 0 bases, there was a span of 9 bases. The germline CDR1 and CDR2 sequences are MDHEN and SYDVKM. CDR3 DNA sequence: TGTGCCAGCAGTTTATCAGCTAGCCCGAACACCGGGGAGCTGTTTTTT. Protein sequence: CASSLSASPNTGELFF.

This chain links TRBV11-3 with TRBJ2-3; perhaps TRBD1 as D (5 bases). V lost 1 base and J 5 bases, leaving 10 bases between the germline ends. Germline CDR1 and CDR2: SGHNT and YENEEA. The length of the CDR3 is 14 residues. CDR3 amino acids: CASSLGQFGDTQYF. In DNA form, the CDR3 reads TGTGCCAGCAGCTTAGGACAGTTCGGAGATACGCAGTATTTT.

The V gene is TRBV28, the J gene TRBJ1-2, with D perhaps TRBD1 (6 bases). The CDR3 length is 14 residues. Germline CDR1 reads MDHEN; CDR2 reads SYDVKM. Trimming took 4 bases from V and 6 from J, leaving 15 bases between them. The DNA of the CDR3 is TGTGCCAGCAGTTCCCCTTGGGGGGGGCATGGCTACACCTTC. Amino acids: CASSSPWGGHGYTF.